The 27 T cell receptor beta chains reported below all come from one sample, sequenced in a study of early T cells in non-severe SARS-CoV-2 infection. TCRdb redid the calling of the 5' RACE reads with MiXCR, one entry per CDR3 protein. The sample comprises about 60,000 distinct CDR3 sequences, around 5.2% of which are singletons, and 6.8% rests with the top ten. The sequenced material came from whole blood. The source of these receptors is an adult who was a healthcare worker with PCR-confirmed SARS-CoV-2 infection or an uninfected control (not recorded which).

This clonotype was seen repeatedly, ten times or more. The chain uses TRBV9 and TRBJ1-6; no clear D gene. The germline CDR1 and CDR2 sequences are SGDLS and YYNGEE. V lost 2 bases to trimming and J lost 7 bases, with 10 bases between them. The CDR3 runs to 14 residues. CDR3 loop: CASSVGVRNSPLHF. CDR3 in DNA: TGTGCCAGCAGCGTCGGGGTGAGAAATTCACCCCTCCACTTT. Combining the CDR3 with reference TRBV9 and TRBJ1-6 gives the whole variable domain DSGVTQTPKHLITATGQRVTLRCSPRSGDLSVYWYQQSLDQGLQFLIQYYNGEERAKGNILERFSAQQFPDLHSELNLSSLELGDSALYFCASSVGVRNSPLHFGNGTRLTVT.

This clonotype was detected ten times or more. This chain links TRBV20-1 with TRBJ2-3; either TRBD1 or TRBD2 may supply D (5 bases each). Germline V gives CDR1 DFQATT, CDR2 SNEGSKA (reference sequence). The CDR3 spans 13 residues. V was shortened by 2 bases and J by 7 bases, with 13 bases between the two germline ends. CDR3 region: CSARSGTTYTQYF. For the CDR3, the DNA is TGCAGTGCTAGATCTGGGACGACCTATACGCAGTATTTT.

In its sample, this clonotype was seen many times. The chain employs TRBV25-1 and TRBJ2-1; the D gene is possibly TRBD2 (5 bases). The CDR3 covers 15 residues. Trimming cost V 5 bases and J 0 bases, with 11 bases left between them. The germline gives CDR1 MGHDK, CDR2 SYGVNS. CDR3 in amino acids: CASSLSGSSYNEQFF. DNA of the CDR3: TGTGCCAGCAGTCTGAGCGGAAGCTCCTACAATGAGCAGTTCTTC.

This clonotype was counted ten times or more. This sequence joins TRBV6-5 and TRBJ2-1; 9 nucleotides align to TRBD2. Germline V gene data show CDR1 as MNHEY and CDR2 as SVGAGI. The trim removed 4 bases at V and 2 bases at J, leaving 3 bases unmatched. The length of the CDR3 is 15 residues. The CDR3 bases are TGTGCCAGCAGTTTAGCGGGGGCTCCCTACAATGAGCAGTTCTTC. It translates to CASSLAGAPYNEQFF.

The chain carries TRBV20-1 and TRBJ2-7; 12 positions agree with TRBD1. CDR1 is DFQATT, CDR2 SNEGSKA, per germline (reference sequence). Losses at the gene ends were 3 bases for V and 7 bases for J; bases not matched to a gene: 10. CDR3 length: 15 residues. CDR3 residues: CSASAGTGGGYEQYF. CDR3 in DNA: TGCAGTGCTAGCGCCGGGACAGGGGGCGGTTATGAGCAGTACTTC.

This clonotype was seen at least ten times. The chain carries TRBV20-1 and TRBJ1-2; tentative D call: TRBD1 (5 bases). The CDR3 length is 16 residues. V was trimmed by 7 bases and J by 4 bases, leaving 25 bases between them. Germline values: CDR1 DFQATT, CDR2 SNEGSKA (reference sequence). The CDR3 region is CSVITGHGGRIYGYTF. The CDR3 region has the DNA TGCAGTGTCATAACGGGCCACGGGGGTAGAATCTATGGCTACACCTTC.

This clonotype occurred many times. The chain links TRBV4-1 to TRBJ2-7; tentatively, D is TRBD1 (6 bases). Looked up from germline, CDR1 is MGHRA and CDR2 is YSYEKL. Trimming left V 6 bases short and J 5 bases short, with 14 bases between. The CDR3 loop spans 13 amino acids. The CDR3, as DNA: TGCGCCAGCAGTGTCCGGACAGACGACGAGCAGTACTTC. Encoded protein: CASSVRTDDEQYF.

This clonotype was seen repeatedly, ten times or more. V usage is TRBV6-5 and J usage is TRBJ2-7; D is perhaps TRBD1 or TRBD2 (5 bases each). V gave up 4 bases and J gave up 3 bases, with 10 bases separating them. CDR1 is MNHEY, CDR2 SVGAGI, per germline. This CDR3 comprises 13 residues. The CDR3 loop reads CASSWGRSYEQYF. CDR3 nucleotides: TGTGCCAGCAGTTGGGGACGGAGCTACGAGCAGTACTTC.

This clonotype was observed many times. The chain combines TRBV20-1 with TRBJ1-1, with D maybe TRBD1 (5 bases). Trimming cost V 1 base and J 8 bases, with 8 bases left between them. Germline V CDR1 and CDR2: DFQATT, SNEGSKA (reference sequence). The CDR3 sequence is 11 residues long. The CDR3 protein is CSARGGVEAFF. CDR3 bases: TGCAGTGCTAGAGGGGGGGTCGAAGCTTTCTTT.

This clonotype occurred a few times. The chain is built from TRBV7-2 and TRBJ2-7; TRBD2 is a possible D gene (5 bases). The CDR3 covers 14 residues. Trimming stripped 5 bases from V and 7 bases from J, with 18 bases between. From germline, CDR1 is SGHTA and CDR2 FQGNSA. The CDR3, as DNA: TGTGCCAGCAGCCCGGTCGGGGTCCTAGGTGAGCAGTACTTC. This translates into CASSPVGVLGEQYF. The whole variable domain, remainder taken from reference TRBV7-2 and TRBJ2-7, is GAGVSQSPSNKVTEKGKDVELRCDPISGHTALYWYRQSLGQGLEFLIYFQGNSAPDKSGLPSDRFSAERTGGSVSTLTIQRTQQEDSAVYLCASSPVGVLGEQYFGPGTRLTVT.

With regard to this clonotype: A much larger clone sits a single nucleotide away, making a read error possible. J is TRBJ2-2 and V is TRBV11-2; D is uncertain. In germline, CDR1 is SGHAT, CDR2 FQNNGV. CDR3 length equals 15 residues. Trimming stripped 3 bases from V and 3 bases from J, with 11 bases between. For the CDR3, the DNA is TGTGCCAGCAGCTTCGCCCCCGAAGACACCGGGGAGCTGTTTTTT. This codes for CASSFAPEDTGELFF.

A few counts support this clonotype. CDR3 DNA sequence: TGTGCCAGCAGTTTAACGACTATGAACACTGAAGCTTTCTTT. This translates into CASSLTTMNTEAFF. The chain is built from TRBV6-5 and TRBJ1-1, with D unresolved. CDR3 size: 14 residues. CDR1 is MNHEY and CDR2 is SVGAGI in the germline V gene. Trimming pared 4 bases from V and 0 bases from J, leaving 9 bases between.

This clonotype was seen more than once but under ten times. This chain uses TRBV4-1 with TRBJ1-5; D not certain. The V and J ends lost 0 bases and 0 bases respectively, with 3 bases between them. Germline values: CDR1 MGHRA, CDR2 YSYEKL. The CDR3 sequence is 14 residues long. DNA for the CDR3: TGCGCCAGCAGCCAAGAATATAGCAATCAGCCCCAGCATTTT. It encodes CASSQEYSNQPQHF.

This clonotype has only a few counts. CDR3 residues: CASSFRRGGEKLFF. The CDR3 DNA sequence: TGTGCCAGCAGCTTCAGGCGCGGAGGTGAAAAACTGTTTTTT. The chain links TRBV27 to TRBJ1-4; D gene uncertain. Looked up from germline, CDR1 is MNHEY and CDR2 is SMNVEV (reference sequence). There are 14 residues in the CDR3. V lost 6 bases to trimming and J lost 7 bases, with 15 bases between them.

This clonotype was recorded many times. CDR3 in amino acids: CASSLVDRAKNTEAFF. Written as DNA, the CDR3 is TGCGCCAGCAGCCTAGTGGACAGGGCAAAGAACACTGAAGCTTTCTTT. V is TRBV4-1 and J is TRBJ1-1, with 8 bases aligning to TRBD1. J gave up 1 base and V 4 bases, and 8 bases lay outside the gene matches. The CDR3 totals 16 residues. CDR1 is MGHRA and CDR2 is YSYEKL in the germline V gene.

This clonotype was seen ten or more times. The J gene is TRBJ2-7, the V gene TRBV6-1; 7 bases fit TRBD1. From germline, CDR1 is MNHNS and CDR2 SASEGT. With V trimmed by 4 bases and J by 7 bases, 10 bases remained unmatched. This CDR3 spans 14 amino acids. The CDR3 is CASSGRTGTLEQYF. CDR3 sequence (DNA): TGTGCCAGCAGTGGCCGGACAGGTACCCTGGAGCAGTACTTC.

This clonotype appeared a few times. V gene TRBV19 combines with J gene TRBJ2-7, with 8 bases matching TRBD2. CDR1 and CDR2 from the germline V gene are LNHDA and SQIVND (reference sequence). The V and J ends lost 5 bases and 3 bases, in that order; junction bases with no gene match: 3. This CDR3 has 13 residues. CDR3 DNA: TGTGCCAGTAGTGTCGGGGGGGGCTACGAGCAGTACTTC. It specifies CASSVGGGYEQYF.

Comments on this clonotype: It may be a read error: a sequence one base away is much more abundant. The chain joins TRBV20-1 to TRBJ2-7; 8 nucleotides match TRBD1. The V gene's germline CDR1 is DFQATT and CDR2 SNEGSKA (reference sequence). CDR3 size: 15 residues. In nucleotides, the CDR3 is TGCAGTGCTAGCCCTATGACAGGGGACTCCTACGGGCAGTACTTC. Translated, it gives CSASPMTGDSYGQYF.

This clonotype came up many times. The V and J genes are TRBV20-1 and TRBJ1-5; D gene unclear. Trimming stripped 4 bases from V and 4 bases from J, with 8 bases between. The CDR3 runs 12 residues. Germline V gene sequence: CDR1 DFQATT, CDR2 SNEGSKA (reference sequence). The CDR3 spells CSAMPPNQPQHF. The DNA of the CDR3 is TGCAGTGCTATGCCTCCTAATCAGCCCCAGCATTTT.

V gene TRBV20-1 combines with J gene TRBJ2-4; D possibly corresponds to TRBD1 (6 bases). With 4 bases removed from V and 1 base from J, the gap between germline ends came to 8 bases. Germline CDR1 DFQATT, CDR2 SNEGSKA (reference sequence). The CDR3 covers 13 residues. The CDR3: CSAKQGAKNIQYF. DNA for the CDR3: TGCAGTGCTAAGCAGGGGGCCAAAAACATTCAGTACTTC.

This clonotype came up many times. This sequence joins TRBV6-1 and TRBJ1-5; 7 bases fit TRBD1. Trimming at V came to 11 bases and at J to 3 bases, leaving 4 bases not matched to a gene. This CDR3 region has 12 residues. Germline values: CDR1 MNHNS, CDR2 SASEGT. CDR3 loop: CAAKGANQPQHF. CDR3 in DNA: TGTGCCGCCAAGGGGGCCAATCAGCCCCAGCATTTT.

The V gene is TRBV19, the J gene TRBJ1-1; 10 positions agree with TRBD1. The germline V gene has CDR1 LNHDA and CDR2 SQIVND (reference sequence). V dropped 8 bases and J dropped 1; count of bases not matched to a gene: 7. This CDR3 is 15 amino acids long. Written as DNA, the CDR3 is TGTGCCAGTTGGGGGACAGGGGAGCCGAACACTGAAGCTTTCTTT. Its protein is CASWGTGEPNTEAFF. Full variable domain (rest looked up from reference TRBV19 and TRBJ1-1): DGGITQSPKYLFRKEGQNVTLSCEQNLNHDAMYWYRQDPGQGLRLIYYSQIVNDFQKGDIAEGYSVSREKKESFPLTVTSAQKNPTAFYLCASWGTGEPNTEAFFGQGTRLTVV.

The gene calls are TRBV12-3 or TRBV12-4 and TRBJ2-5, with D perhaps TRBD1 (5 bases). V was pared by 5 bases and J by 5 bases, with 12 bases between. This CDR3 has 13 amino acids. The chain's CDR3 is CASSTPRQETQYF. The DNA for the CDR3 is TGTGCCAGCAGTACACCTCGACAGGAGACCCAGTACTTC.

This chain joins TRBV5-1 and TRBJ2-1; 9 bases are a match to TRBD2. The CDR3 is made up of 16 amino acids. CDR1 and CDR2 from the germline V gene are SGHRS and YFSETQ. Trimming removed 0 bases from V and 3 bases from J; junction bases left unmatched: 4. CDR3 coding DNA: TGCGCCAGCAGCTTGGCCACTAGCGGGTACTACAATGAGCAGTTCTTC. Its translation: CASSLATSGYYNEQFF.

V gene TRBV30 combines with J gene TRBJ2-1, with D unresolved. The CDR3 is 13 residues long. The V and J ends lost 3 bases and 0 bases respectively, with 6 bases between them. Per the germline V gene, CDR1 is GTSNPN and CDR2 is SVGIG (reference sequence). CDR3 amino acids: CAWRPDSYNEQFF. DNA for the CDR3: TGTGCCTGGAGGCCCGACTCCTACAATGAGCAGTTCTTC.

Points on this clonotype: This may come from a read error, since a much larger clone is one base off. The chain joins TRBV2 to TRBJ2-1, with no clear D. The CDR3 sequence is 13 residues long. V lost 11 bases and J 6 bases, leaving 17 bases between the germline ends. From germline, CDR1 is SNHLY and CDR2 FYNNEI. The CDR3 sequence is CAGTTELGNEQFF. CDR3 in DNA: TGTGCCGGCACTACCGAATTGGGCAATGAGCAGTTCTTC.

The rearrangement joins TRBV29-1 to TRBJ2-3; D is unclear. The CDR3 is made up of 10 amino acids. Trimming pared 5 bases from V and 6 bases from J, leaving 6 bases between. Per the germline V gene, CDR1 is SQVTM and CDR2 is ANQGSEA. The CDR3 sequence: CSVFRDTQYF. CDR3 DNA: TGCAGCGTTTTCCGGGATACGCAGTATTTT.